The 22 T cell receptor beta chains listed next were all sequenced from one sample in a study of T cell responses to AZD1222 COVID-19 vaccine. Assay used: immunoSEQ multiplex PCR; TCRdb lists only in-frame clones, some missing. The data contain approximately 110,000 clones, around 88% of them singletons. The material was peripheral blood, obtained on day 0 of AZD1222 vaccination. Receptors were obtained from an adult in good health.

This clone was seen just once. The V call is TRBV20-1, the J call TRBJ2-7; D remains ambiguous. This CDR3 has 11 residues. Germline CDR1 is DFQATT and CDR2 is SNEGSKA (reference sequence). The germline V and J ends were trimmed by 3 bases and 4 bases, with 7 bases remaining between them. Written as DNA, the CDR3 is TGCAGTGCTAGCTCGGAATACGAGCAGTACTTC. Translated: CSASSEYEQYF.

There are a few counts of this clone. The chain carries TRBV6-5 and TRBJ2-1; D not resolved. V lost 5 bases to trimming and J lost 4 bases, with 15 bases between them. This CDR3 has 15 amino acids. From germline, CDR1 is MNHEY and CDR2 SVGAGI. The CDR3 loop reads CASSPQASLYNEQFF. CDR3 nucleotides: TGTGCCAGCAGTCCCCAAGCGTCGCTATACAATGAGCAGTTCTTC.

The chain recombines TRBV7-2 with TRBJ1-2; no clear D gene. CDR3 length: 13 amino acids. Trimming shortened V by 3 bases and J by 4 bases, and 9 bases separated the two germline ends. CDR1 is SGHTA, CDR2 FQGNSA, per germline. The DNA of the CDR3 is TGTGCCAGCAGCTTCGGGGAATTCTATGGCTACACCTTC. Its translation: CASSFGEFYGYTF.

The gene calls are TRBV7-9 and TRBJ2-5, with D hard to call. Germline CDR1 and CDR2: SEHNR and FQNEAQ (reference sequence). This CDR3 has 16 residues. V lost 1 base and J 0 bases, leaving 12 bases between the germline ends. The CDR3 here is CASSLESWGYQETQYF. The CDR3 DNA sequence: TGTGCCAGCAGCTTAGAATCGTGGGGTTACCAAGAGACCCAGTACTTC.

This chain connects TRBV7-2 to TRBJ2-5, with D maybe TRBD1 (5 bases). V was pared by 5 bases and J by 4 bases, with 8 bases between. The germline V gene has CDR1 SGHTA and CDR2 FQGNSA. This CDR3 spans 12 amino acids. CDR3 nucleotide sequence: TGTGCCAGCAGCCTAAGGGGAGAGACCCAGTACTTC. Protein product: CASSLRGETQYF.

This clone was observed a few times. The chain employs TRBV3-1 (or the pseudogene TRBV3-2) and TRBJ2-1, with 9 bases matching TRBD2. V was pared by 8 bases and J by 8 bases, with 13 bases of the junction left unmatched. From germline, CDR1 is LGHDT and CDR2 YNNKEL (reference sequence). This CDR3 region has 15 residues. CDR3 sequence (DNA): TGTGCCAGCCGTCCGCGTAGCGGGGGTAGCGATGAGCAGTTCTTC. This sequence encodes CASRPRSGGSDEQFF.

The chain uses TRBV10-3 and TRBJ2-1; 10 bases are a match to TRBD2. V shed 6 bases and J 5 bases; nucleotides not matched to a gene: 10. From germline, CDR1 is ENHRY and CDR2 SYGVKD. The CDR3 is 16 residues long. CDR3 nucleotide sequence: TGTGCCATCAGATCTAGCGGGGGCGTGAACAACAATGAGCAGTTCTTC. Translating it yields CAIRSSGGVNNNEQFF.

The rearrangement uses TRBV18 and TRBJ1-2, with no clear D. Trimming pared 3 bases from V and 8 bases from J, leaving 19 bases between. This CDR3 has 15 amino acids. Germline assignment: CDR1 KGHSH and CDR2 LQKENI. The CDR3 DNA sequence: TGTGCCAGCTCACCTCCGGCGGCGGACCCTGGGGGCTACACCTTC. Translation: CASSPPAADPGGYTF.

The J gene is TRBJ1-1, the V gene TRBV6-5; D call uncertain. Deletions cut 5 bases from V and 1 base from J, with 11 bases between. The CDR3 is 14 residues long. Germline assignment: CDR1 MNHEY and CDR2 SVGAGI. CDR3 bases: TGTGCCAGCAGTAACCCTTGGAAGAACACTGAAGCTTTCTTT. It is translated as CASSNPWKNTEAFF.

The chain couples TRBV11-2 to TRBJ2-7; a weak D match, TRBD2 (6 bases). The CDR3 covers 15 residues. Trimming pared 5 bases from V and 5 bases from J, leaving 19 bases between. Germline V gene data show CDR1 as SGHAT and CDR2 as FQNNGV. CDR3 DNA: TGTGCCAGCAGCGTCGGACCCTTGACGGGAGACGAGCAGTACTTC. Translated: CASSVGPLTGDEQYF.

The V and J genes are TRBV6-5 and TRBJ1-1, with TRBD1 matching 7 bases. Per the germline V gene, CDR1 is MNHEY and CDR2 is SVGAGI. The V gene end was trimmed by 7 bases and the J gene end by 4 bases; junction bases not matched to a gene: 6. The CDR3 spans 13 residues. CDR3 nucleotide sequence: TGTGCCAGCATCAGGGGGGTGAGCACTGAAGCTTTCTTT. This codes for CASIRGVSTEAFF.

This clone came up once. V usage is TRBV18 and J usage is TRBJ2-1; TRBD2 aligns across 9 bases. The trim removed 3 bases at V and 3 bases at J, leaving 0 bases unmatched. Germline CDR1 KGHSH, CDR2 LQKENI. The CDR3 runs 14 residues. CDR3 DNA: TGTGCCAGCTCACCTAGCGGGGGCTACAATGAGCAGTTCTTC. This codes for CASSPSGGYNEQFF.

The DNA for the CDR3 is TGTGCCAGCATCCCTGGCCCAACAGGGATCAACGAGCAGTACTTC. This gives the protein CASIPGPTGINEQYF. J is TRBJ2-7 and V is TRBV6-5, with a possible D match to TRBD1 (6 bases). Trimming removed 7 bases at V and 5 bases at J, with 21 bases between. CDR3 length: 15 residues. Germline CDR1 MNHEY, CDR2 SVGAGI.

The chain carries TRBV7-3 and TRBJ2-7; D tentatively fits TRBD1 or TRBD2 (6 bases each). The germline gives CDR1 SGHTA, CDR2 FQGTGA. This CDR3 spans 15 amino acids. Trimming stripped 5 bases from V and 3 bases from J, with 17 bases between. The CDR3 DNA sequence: TGTGCCAGCAGCCAATGGGGGGACAAAAGCTACGAGCAGTACTTC. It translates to CASSQWGDKSYEQYF.

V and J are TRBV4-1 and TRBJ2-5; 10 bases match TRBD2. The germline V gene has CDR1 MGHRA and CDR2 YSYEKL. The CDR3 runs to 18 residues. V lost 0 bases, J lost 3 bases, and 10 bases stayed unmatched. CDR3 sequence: CASSQEGAGGHIEETQYF. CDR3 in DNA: TGCGCCAGCAGCCAAGAGGGAGCGGGGGGGCACATTGAAGAGACCCAGTACTTC.

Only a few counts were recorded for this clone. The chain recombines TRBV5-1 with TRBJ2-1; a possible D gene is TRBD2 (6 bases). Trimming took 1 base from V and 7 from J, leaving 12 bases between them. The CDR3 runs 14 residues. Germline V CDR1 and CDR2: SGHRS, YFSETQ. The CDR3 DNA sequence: TGCGCCAGCAGCTTGCCGGGGGTAGAGAATGAGCAGTTCTTC. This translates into CASSLPGVENEQFF.

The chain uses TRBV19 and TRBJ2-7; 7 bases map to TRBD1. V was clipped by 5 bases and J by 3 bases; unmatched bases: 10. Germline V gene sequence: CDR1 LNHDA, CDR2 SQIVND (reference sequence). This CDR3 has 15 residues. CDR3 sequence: CASSQSGQNHYEQYF. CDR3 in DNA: TGTGCCAGTAGTCAGTCGGGACAGAACCACTACGAGCAGTACTTC. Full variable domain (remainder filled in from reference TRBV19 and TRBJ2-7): DGGITQSPKYLFRKEGQNVTLSCEQNLNHDAMYWYRQDPGQGLRLIYYSQIVNDFQKGDIAEGYSVSREKKESFPLTVTSAQKNPTAFYLCASSQSGQNHYEQYFGPGTRLTVT.

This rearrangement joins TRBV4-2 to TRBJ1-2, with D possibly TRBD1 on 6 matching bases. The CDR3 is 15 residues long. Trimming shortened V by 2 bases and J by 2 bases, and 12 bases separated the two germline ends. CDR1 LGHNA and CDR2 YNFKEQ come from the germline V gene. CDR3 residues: CASSQPGQENYGYTF. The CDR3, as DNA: TGTGCCAGCAGCCAACCGGGACAAGAAAACTATGGCTACACCTTC.

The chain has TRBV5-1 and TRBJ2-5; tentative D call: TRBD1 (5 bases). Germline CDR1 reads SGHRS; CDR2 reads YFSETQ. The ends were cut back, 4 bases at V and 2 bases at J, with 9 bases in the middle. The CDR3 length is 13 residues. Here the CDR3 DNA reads TGCGCCAGCAGCGAACAGGTTCAAGAGACCCAGTACTTC. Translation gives CASSEQVQETQYF.

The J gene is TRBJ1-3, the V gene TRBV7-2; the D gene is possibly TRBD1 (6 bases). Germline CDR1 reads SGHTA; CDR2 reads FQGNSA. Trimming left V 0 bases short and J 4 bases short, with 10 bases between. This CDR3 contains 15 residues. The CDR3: CASSLAAGTGNTIYF. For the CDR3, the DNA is TGTGCCAGCAGCTTAGCCGCTGGGACAGGAAACACCATATATTTT.

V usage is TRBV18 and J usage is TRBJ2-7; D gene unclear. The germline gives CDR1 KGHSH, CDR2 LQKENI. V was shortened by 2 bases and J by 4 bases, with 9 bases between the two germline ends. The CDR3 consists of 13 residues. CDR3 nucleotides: TGTGCCAGCTCACCAGTCCCGAATTACGAGCAGTACTTC. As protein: CASSPVPNYEQYF.

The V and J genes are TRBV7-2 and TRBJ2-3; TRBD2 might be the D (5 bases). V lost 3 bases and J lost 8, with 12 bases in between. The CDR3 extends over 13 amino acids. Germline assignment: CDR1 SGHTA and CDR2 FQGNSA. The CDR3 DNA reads TGTGCCAGCAGCTTCTCGGGGTCGGGTACGCAGTATTTT. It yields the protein CASSFSGSGTQYF.